The clone carrying this T cell receptor beta chain has only a few counts. Trimming cost V 6 bases and J 0 bases, with 9 bases left between them. This CDR3 region has 14 residues. Germline CDR1 and CDR2: MGHDK and SYGVNS. Sequencing was performed with immunoSEQ multiplex PCR; in TCRdb, only in-frame clones are kept and a portion is missing. The data show 70,000 or so clones, approximately 81% seen once. This entry is derived from a study of OX40 agonist ivuxolimab in advanced cancers. This rearrangement joins TRBV25-1 to TRBJ1-5, with D possibly being TRBD1 (6 bases). The sequence came from an adult with an advanced solid tumor such as melanoma, head and neck, liver or kidney cancer. The source was CD4+ or CD8+ T cells sorted from blood, collected in a trial of the OX40 agonist ivuxolimab. In nucleotides, the CDR3 is TGTGCCAGCAGAGGGGGGAATAGCAATCAGCCCCAGCATTTT. Amino acids: CASRGGNSNQPQHF.